Described below is a single TCR beta chain sequence and its context. What it binds is not known. J lost 5 bases, V lost 2 bases, and 5 bases had no gene match. The CDR3 spans 15 residues. CDR1 and CDR2 from the germline V gene are KGHSY and FQNENV. This record comes from a study of cytomegalovirus exposure and HLA in healthy donors. Points from the study as a whole: Later genetic work tied a missense DCLRE1C variant to beta-chain V and J trimming. An Asian-associated ancestry cluster reportedly showed fewer N-insertions than the roughly 700-donor mean in a later analysis.

This PCR relied on a set of 60 Vbeta primers and 13 Jbeta primers. Libraries were prepared by immunoSEQ multiplex PCR; TCRdb keeps only in-frame clonotypes and omits some of them. The data show about 110,000 clones, about two thirds seen once. This clonotype originated in a man under 40 in good health and CMV-seropositive. J is TRBJ1-5 and V is TRBV16; 8 nucleotides align to TRBD1. Sample: PBMCs. CDR3 coding DNA: TGTGCCAGCAGCCAACAGAACAGGGGGGATCAGCCCCAGCATTTT. As protein: CASSQQNRGDQPQHF.